A single T cell receptor beta chain is shown here with its context. Seattle's enrolled individuals joined amid active infection and were then monitored longitudinally. Original processing notes: The assay estimated nucleated cells by amplifying reference gene primers. TCRdb's table, derived via immunoSEQ multiplex PCR, lists solely in-frame clones and lacks some. Clone size and the V and J calls come from that table; the DNA yielded D and trimming. Found here are 100,000 to 150,000 clones, 80% to 95% of them singletons; the top ten hold approximately 2%. The data were obtained in a study of blood T cell repertoires in COVID-19. Study-level information: Nucleic acid was either cDNA or gDNA, and it came from T cells, B-cell-depleted T cells, or PBMCs.

V shed 1 base and J 4 bases; nucleotides not matched to a gene: 6. The CDR3 is 16 residues long. Germline-derived CDR1 and CDR2 are SGHRS and YFSETQ. The rearrangement uses TRBV5-1 and TRBJ2-3, with 10 bases fitting TRBD2. Material for sequencing was peripheral blood. The TCR comes from a man aged 50-59 years with COVID-19, enrolled during active disease. The CDR3 loop reads CASSLPPGLAADTQYF. CDR3 in DNA: TGCGCCAGCAGCTTGCCGCCAGGACTAGCGGCAGATACGCAGTATTTT.